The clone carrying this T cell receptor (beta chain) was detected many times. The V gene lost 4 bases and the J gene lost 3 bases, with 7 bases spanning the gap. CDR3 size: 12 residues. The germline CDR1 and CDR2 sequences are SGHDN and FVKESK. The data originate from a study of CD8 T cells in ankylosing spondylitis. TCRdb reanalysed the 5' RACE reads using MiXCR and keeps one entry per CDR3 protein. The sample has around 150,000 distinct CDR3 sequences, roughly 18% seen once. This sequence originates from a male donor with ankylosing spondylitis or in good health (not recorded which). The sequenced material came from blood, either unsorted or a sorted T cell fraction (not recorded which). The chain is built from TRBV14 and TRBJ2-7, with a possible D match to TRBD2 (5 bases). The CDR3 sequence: CASSPRGYEQYF. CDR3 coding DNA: TGTGCCAGCAGCCCTCGGGGCTACGAGCAGTACTTC.